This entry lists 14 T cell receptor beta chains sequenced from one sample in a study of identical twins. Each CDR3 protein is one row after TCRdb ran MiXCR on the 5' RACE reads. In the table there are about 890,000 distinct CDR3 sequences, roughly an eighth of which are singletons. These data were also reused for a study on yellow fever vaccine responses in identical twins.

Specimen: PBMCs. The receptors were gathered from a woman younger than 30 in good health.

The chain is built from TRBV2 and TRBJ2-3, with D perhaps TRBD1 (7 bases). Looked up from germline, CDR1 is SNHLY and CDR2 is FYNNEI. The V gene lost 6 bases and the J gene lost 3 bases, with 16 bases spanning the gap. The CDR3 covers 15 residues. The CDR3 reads CASSRGETGTDTQYF. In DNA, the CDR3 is TGTGCCAGCAGCAGGGGGGAGACAGGGACAGATACGCAGTATTTT.

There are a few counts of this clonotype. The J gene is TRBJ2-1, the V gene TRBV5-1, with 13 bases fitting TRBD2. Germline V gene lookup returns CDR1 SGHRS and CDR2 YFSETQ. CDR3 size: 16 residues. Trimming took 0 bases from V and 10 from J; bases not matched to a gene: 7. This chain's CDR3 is CASSLAGTSGTWEQFF. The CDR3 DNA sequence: TGCGCCAGCAGCTTGGCCGGGACTAGCGGGACTTGGGAGCAGTTCTTC.

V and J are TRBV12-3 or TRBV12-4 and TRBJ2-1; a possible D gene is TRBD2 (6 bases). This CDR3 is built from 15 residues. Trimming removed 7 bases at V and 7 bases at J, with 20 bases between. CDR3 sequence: CASNAGKAPYNEQFF. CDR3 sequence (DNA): TGTGCCAGCAACGCGGGAAAAGCCCCATATAATGAGCAGTTCTTC.

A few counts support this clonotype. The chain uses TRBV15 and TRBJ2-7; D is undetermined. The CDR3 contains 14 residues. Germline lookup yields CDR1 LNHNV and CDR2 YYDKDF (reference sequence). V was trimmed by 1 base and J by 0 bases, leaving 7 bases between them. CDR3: CATSRGFTSYEQYF. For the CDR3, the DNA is TGTGCCACCAGCAGAGGTTTTACCTCCTACGAGCAGTACTTC.

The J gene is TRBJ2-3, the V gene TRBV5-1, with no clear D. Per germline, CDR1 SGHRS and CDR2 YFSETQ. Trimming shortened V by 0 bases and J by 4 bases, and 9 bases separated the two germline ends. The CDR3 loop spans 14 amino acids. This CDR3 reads CASSLAQLSDTQYF. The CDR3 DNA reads TGCGCCAGCAGCTTGGCCCAGTTGTCAGATACGCAGTATTTT. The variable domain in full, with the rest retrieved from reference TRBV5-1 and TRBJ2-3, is KAGVTQTPRYLIKTRGQQVTLSCSPISGHRSVSWYQQTPGQGLQFLFEYFSETQRNKGNFPGRFSGRQFSNSRSEMNVSTLELGDSALYLCASSLAQLSDTQYFGPGTRLTVL.

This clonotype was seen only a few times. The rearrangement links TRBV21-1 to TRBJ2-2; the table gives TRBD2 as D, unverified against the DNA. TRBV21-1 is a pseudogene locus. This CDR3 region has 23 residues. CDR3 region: CASSKAAVEPGLAGTANTGELFF. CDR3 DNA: TGTGCCAGCAGCAAAGCGGCGGTCGAACCGGGACTAGCGGGGACCGCGAACACCGGGGAGCTGTTTTTT.

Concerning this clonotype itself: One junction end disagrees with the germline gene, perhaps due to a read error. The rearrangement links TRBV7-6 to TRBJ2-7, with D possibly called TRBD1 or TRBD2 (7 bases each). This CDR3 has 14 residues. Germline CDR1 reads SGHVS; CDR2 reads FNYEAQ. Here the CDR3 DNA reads TGTGCCAGCAGCGTAGCAGGGGGGGCCTACGAGCAGTACTTC. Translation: CASSVAGGAYEQYF.

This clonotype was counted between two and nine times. CDR3 loop: CASSYGWGSPLHF. DNA for the CDR3: TGTGCCAGCAGTTACGGGTGGGGTTCACCCCTCCACTTT. The rearrangement joins TRBV6-2 or TRBV6-3 to TRBJ1-6; no clear D. Trimming shortened V by 2 bases and J by 9 bases, and 8 bases separated the two germline ends. This CDR3 is 13 amino acids long. CDR1 and CDR2 (germline): MNHEY, SVGEGT.

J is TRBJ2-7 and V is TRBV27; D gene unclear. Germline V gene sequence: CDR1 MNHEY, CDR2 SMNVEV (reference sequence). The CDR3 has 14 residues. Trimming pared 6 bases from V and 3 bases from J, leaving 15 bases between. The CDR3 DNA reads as TGTGCCAGCAGACCCAGATGGTGGAACTACGAGCAGTACTTC. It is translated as CASRPRWWNYEQYF.

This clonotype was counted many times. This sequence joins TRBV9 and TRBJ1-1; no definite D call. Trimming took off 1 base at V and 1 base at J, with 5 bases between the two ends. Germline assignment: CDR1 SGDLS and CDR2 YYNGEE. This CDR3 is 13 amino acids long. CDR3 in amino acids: CASSVTKNTEAFF. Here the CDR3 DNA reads TGTGCCAGCAGCGTAACCAAGAACACTGAAGCTTTCTTT. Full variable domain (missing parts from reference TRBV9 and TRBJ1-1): DSGVTQTPKHLITATGQRVTLRCSPRSGDLSVYWYQQSLDQGLQFLIQYYNGEERAKGNILERFSAQQFPDLHSELNLSSLELGDSALYFCASSVTKNTEAFFGQGTRLTVV.

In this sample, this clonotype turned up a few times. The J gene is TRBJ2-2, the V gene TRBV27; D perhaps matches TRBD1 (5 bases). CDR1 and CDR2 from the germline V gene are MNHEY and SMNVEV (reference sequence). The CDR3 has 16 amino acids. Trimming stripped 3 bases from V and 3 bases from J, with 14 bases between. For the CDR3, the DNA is TGTGCCAGCAGTTTTGATTGGACACTCGACACCGGGGAGCTGTTTTTT. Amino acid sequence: CASSFDWTLDTGELFF.

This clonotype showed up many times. The CDR3, as DNA: TGTGCCACCAGTGATCCCTACAATGAGCAGTTCTTC. It codes for CATSDPYNEQFF. This chain connects TRBV24-1 to TRBJ2-1; D is ambiguous. The germline V gene has CDR1 KGHDR and CDR2 SFDVKD. This CDR3 contains 12 residues. V was shortened by 3 bases and J by 2 bases, with 1 base between the two germline ends.

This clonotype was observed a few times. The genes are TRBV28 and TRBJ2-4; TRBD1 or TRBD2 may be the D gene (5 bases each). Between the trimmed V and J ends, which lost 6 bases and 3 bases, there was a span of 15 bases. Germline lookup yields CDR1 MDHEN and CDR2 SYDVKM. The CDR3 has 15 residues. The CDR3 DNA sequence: TGTGCCAGCAGCGGGGCCGCCAGGGTCAAAAACATTCAGTACTTC. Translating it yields CASSGAARVKNIQYF.

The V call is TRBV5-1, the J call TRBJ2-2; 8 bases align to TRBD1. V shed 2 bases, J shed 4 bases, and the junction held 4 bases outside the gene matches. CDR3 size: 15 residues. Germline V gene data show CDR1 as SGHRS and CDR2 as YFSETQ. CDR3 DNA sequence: TGCGCCAGCAGCTTCCGGACAGGGCTCACCGGGGAGCTGTTTTTT. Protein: CASSFRTGLTGELFF. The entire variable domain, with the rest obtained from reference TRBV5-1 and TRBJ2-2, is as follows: KAGVTQTPRYLIKTRGQQVTLSCSPISGHRSVSWYQQTPGQGLQFLFEYFSETQRNKGNFPGRFSGRQFSNSRSEMNVSTLELGDSALYLCASSFRTGLTGELFFGEGSRLTVL.